The next 32 T cell receptor beta chains were all read from a single sample in a study of cytomegalovirus exposure and HLA in healthy donors. Profiled with immunoSEQ multiplex PCR; TCRdb holds only in-frame clones, not every one. Among fewer than 350,000 clones listed, around 89% were seen once. The specimen sequenced was PBMCs. The receptors here all came from a woman between 18 and 30 years old in good health and CMV-seronegative.

In its sample, this clone was seen a few times. The chain combines TRBV28 with TRBJ1-2; D gene unclear. Germline V gene sequence: CDR1 MDHEN, CDR2 SYDVKM. The CDR3 is made up of 12 amino acids. V was clipped by 2 bases and J by 4 bases, with 5 bases between them. The CDR3 DNA is TGTGCCAGCAGTTTAGAGGGCTATGGCTACACCTTC. This encodes CASSLEGYGYTF.

The chain employs TRBV2 and TRBJ1-1, with 8 bases that match TRBD1. Trimming removed 4 bases from V and 7 bases from J; junction bases left unmatched: 5. The CDR3 is made up of 13 amino acids. In germline, CDR1 is SNHLY, CDR2 FYNNEI. CDR3 residues: CASSGQGAIEAFF. The CDR3 region has the DNA TGTGCCAGCAGTGGGCAGGGGGCTATTGAAGCTTTCTTT.

This clone was seen just once. The V gene is TRBV6-4, the J gene TRBJ1-4, with 12 bases lining up with TRBD1. The ends lost 6 bases at V and 5 bases at J; junction bases unmatched: 7. Germline values: CDR1 MRHNA, CDR2 SNTAGT. CDR3 length: 16 amino acids. The CDR3 bases are TGTGCCAGCAGCCCCGGGACAGGGGGCGGGAATGAAAAACTGTTTTTT. This encodes CASSPGTGGGNEKLFF.

This clone was recorded once. The rearrangement uses TRBV6-5 and TRBJ2-2; 7 bases fit TRBD1. Per germline, CDR1 MNHEY and CDR2 SVGAGI. The CDR3 contains 15 residues. The junction had 4 bases not matched to a gene; V was cut back by 2 bases and J by 4 bases. The CDR3 coding sequence is TGTGCCAGCAGTTACAAGGGGGCGGGCACCGGGGAGCTGTTTTTT. This sequence encodes CASSYKGAGTGELFF.

V gene TRBV6-5 combines with J gene TRBJ1-6; 9 bases map to TRBD1. V lost 4 bases to trimming and J lost 11 bases; unmatched junction nucleotides: 12. Germline V gene lookup returns CDR1 MNHEY and CDR2 SVGAGI. CDR3 length equals 16 residues. The CDR3 sequence: CASSLTGTGKWAPLHF. The CDR3 coding sequence is TGTGCCAGCAGTTTAACCGGGACAGGGAAATGGGCACCCCTCCACTTT.

This clone was seen only once. This chain connects TRBV4-1 to TRBJ2-1; 11 bases fit TRBD2. V dropped 4 bases and J dropped 6; count of bases not matched to a gene: 5. The CDR3 extends over 15 amino acids. Germline V lookup: CDR1 MGHRA, CDR2 YSYEKL. Here the CDR3 reads CASSLPGTSGNEQFF. The DNA for the CDR3 is TGCGCCAGCAGCCTACCCGGGACTAGCGGCAATGAGCAGTTCTTC.

The chain links TRBV5-1 to TRBJ2-1, with TRBD2 as a possible D gene (6 bases). Germline CDR1 reads SGHRS; CDR2 reads YFSETQ. The CDR3 spans 16 residues. The germline V and J ends were trimmed by 1 base and 2 bases, with 13 bases remaining between them. The CDR3 protein is CASSLIFAGPYNEQFF. In DNA, the CDR3 is TGCGCCAGCAGCTTGATCTTTGCGGGACCCTACAATGAGCAGTTCTTC.

The chain recombines TRBV6-5 with TRBJ1-4; D uncertain. Trimming took off 5 bases at V and 4 bases at J, with 8 bases between the two ends. The V gene's germline CDR1 is MNHEY and CDR2 SVGAGI. There are 13 residues in the CDR3. The CDR3: CASSTQSNEKLFF. The DNA for the CDR3 is TGTGCCAGCAGTACACAGAGTAATGAAAAACTGTTTTTT.

The chain has TRBV5-4 and TRBJ2-7; 7 nucleotides line up with TRBD1. Germline CDR1 and CDR2: SGHNT and YYREEE (reference sequence). V was pared by 0 bases and J by 4 bases, with 7 bases of the junction left unmatched. This CDR3 is built from 15 residues. The CDR3 sequence is CASSLAFGQAYEQYF. The CDR3 DNA follows: TGTGCCAGCAGCTTGGCATTCGGACAGGCTTACGAGCAGTACTTC. Full variable domain (rest looked up from reference TRBV5-4 and TRBJ2-7): ETGVTQSPTHLIKTRGQQVTLRCSSQSGHNTVSWYQQALGQGPQFIFQYYREEENGRGNFPPRFSGLQFPNYSSELNVNALELDDSALYLCASSLAFGQAYEQYFGPGTRLTVT.

The V and J genes are TRBV21-1 and TRBJ2-7; the table's D call, TRBD2, has no DNA check behind it. TRBV21-1 is described as a pseudogene. This CDR3 has 17 amino acids. Here the CDR3 reads CASSKDPGLAGIYEQYF. In DNA form, the CDR3 reads TGTGCCAGCAGCAAAGACCCAGGACTAGCGGGGATCTACGAGCAGTACTTC.

The chain combines TRBV28 with TRBJ1-2; possible D gene TRBD1, 6 bases. CDR1 is MDHEN and CDR2 is SYDVKM in the germline V gene. The CDR3 spans 14 residues. The V and J ends lost 5 bases and 4 bases respectively, with 14 bases between them. The CDR3 loop reads CASSANRVGYGYTF. In DNA, the CDR3 is TGTGCCAGCAGTGCCAACAGGGTAGGCTATGGCTACACCTTC.

V gene TRBV7-2 combines with J gene TRBJ2-7; TRBD1 aligns across 8 bases. Losses at the gene ends were 5 bases for V and 1 base for J; bases not matched to a gene: 7. Germline lookup yields CDR1 SGHTA and CDR2 FQGNSA. The CDR3 loop spans 15 amino acids. The CDR3 sequence: CASSPGQGASYEQYF. CDR3 DNA sequence: TGTGCCAGCAGCCCAGGACAGGGAGCGTCCTACGAGCAGTACTTC.

The V and J genes are TRBV6-1 and TRBJ1-1; TRBD1 matches 11 bases. V trimming: 3 bases; J trimming: 5 bases; junction bases outside the gene matches: 5. The CDR3 runs to 15 residues. Germline assignment: CDR1 MNHNS and CDR2 SASEGT. CDR3 bases: TGTGCCAGCAGTGATACTGGGACAGGGGGGACTGAAGCTTTCTTT. This codes for CASSDTGTGGTEAFF.

The rearrangement uses TRBV7-9 and TRBJ2-1; a weak D match, TRBD1 (5 bases). Trimming shortened V by 5 bases and J by 0 bases, and 11 bases separated the two germline ends. The germline CDR1 and CDR2 sequences are SEHNR and FQNEAQ (reference sequence). CDR3 length: 15 amino acids. This CDR3 is CASSVPGFSYNEQFF. The CDR3 DNA follows: TGTGCCAGCAGCGTTCCAGGGTTCTCCTACAATGAGCAGTTCTTC.

The chain is built from TRBV28 and TRBJ1-5; 7 bases are a match to TRBD1. The CDR3 spans 15 residues. In germline, CDR1 is MDHEN, CDR2 SYDVKM. Trimming removed 6 bases from V and 5 bases from J; junction bases left unmatched: 10. The CDR3 bases are TGTGCCAGCAGACCGCCGACAGGGTCCCATCAGCCCCAGCATTTT. Translating gives CASRPPTGSHQPQHF.

Only one count was recorded for this clone. V is TRBV19 and J is TRBJ2-7; 7 bases are a match to TRBD1. The J segment lost 1 base and the V segment lost 4 bases, leaving 4 bases of the junction unmatched. The length of the CDR3 is 14 residues. Germline V CDR1 and CDR2: LNHDA, SQIVND (reference sequence). CDR3 in amino acids: CASSTGTVSYEQYF. In DNA form, the CDR3 reads TGTGCCAGTAGTACCGGGACAGTGTCCTACGAGCAGTACTTC.

Only one count was recorded for this clone. The genes are TRBV2 and TRBJ1-6, with 8 bases fitting TRBD1. The CDR3 is 14 residues long. J lost 5 bases, V lost 5 bases, and 2 bases had no gene match. Germline V gene lookup returns CDR1 SNHLY and CDR2 FYNNEI. CDR3 nucleotide sequence: TGTGCCAGCAGTAGACAGGGGAATAATTCACCCCTCCACTTT. Translated, it gives CASSRQGNNSPLHF.

The chain uses TRBV2 and TRBJ2-2; D is ambiguous. Germline loops: CDR1 SNHLY, CDR2 FYNNEI. V dropped 0 bases and J dropped 1 base, with 9 bases sitting between them. The CDR3 has 16 amino acids. The CDR3 protein is CASSEALMVNTGELFF. In nucleotides, the CDR3 is TGTGCCAGCAGTGAAGCGCTAATGGTGAACACCGGGGAGCTGTTTTTT.

J is TRBJ2-2 and V is TRBV7-2, with no clear D. The CDR3 is 16 amino acids. Trimming shortened V by 3 bases and J by 2 bases, and 13 bases separated the two germline ends. Germline V CDR1 and CDR2: SGHTA, FQGNSA. In DNA form, the CDR3 reads TGTGCCAGCAGCTTGACGAGACTTCTCAACACCGGGGAGCTGTTTTTT. As protein: CASSLTRLLNTGELFF.

V is TRBV28 and J is TRBJ2-7; perhaps TRBD2 as D (5 bases). Between the trimmed V and J ends, which lost 5 bases and 0 bases, there was a span of 17 bases. Germline-derived CDR1 and CDR2 are MDHEN and SYDVKM. The CDR3 spans 16 residues. CDR3 protein: CASSPHGLRISYEQYF. The CDR3 DNA reads TGTGCCAGCAGTCCCCACGGACTTAGGATCTCCTACGAGCAGTACTTC.

The genes are TRBV11-3 and TRBJ2-1; perhaps TRBD2 as D (6 bases). Deletions cut 2 bases from V and 9 bases from J, with 11 bases between. The CDR3 is 13 amino acids. Germline CDR1 and CDR2: SGHNT and YENEEA. The CDR3: CASSLPPGGEQFF. DNA of the CDR3: TGTGCCAGCAGCTTACCCCCCGGGGGTGAGCAGTTCTTC.

This chain connects TRBV5-1 to TRBJ1-5; D possibly corresponds to TRBD1 (6 bases). Germline CDR1 reads SGHRS; CDR2 reads YFSETQ. V was shortened by 4 bases and J by 4 bases, with 12 bases between the two germline ends. This CDR3 is 14 amino acids long. This CDR3 reads CASSLQGDNQPQHF. The DNA of the CDR3 is TGCGCCAGCAGCCTACAGGGAGATAATCAGCCCCAGCATTTT. Looking up the rest from reference TRBV5-1 and TRBJ1-5 gives the full variable domain: KAGVTQTPRYLIKTRGQQVTLSCSPISGHRSVSWYQQTPGQGLQFLFEYFSETQRNKGNFPGRFSGRQFSNSRSEMNVSTLELGDSALYLCASSLQGDNQPQHFGDGTRLSIL.

The chain recombines TRBV29-1 with TRBJ2-7; D might be TRBD1 (5 bases). CDR3 length: 15 amino acids. CDR1 is SQVTM, CDR2 ANQGSEA, per germline. V shed 4 bases and J shed 5 bases, with 21 bases lying between them. Here the CDR3 reads CSVGRDTFTANEQYF. The CDR3 DNA reads TGCAGCGTTGGCAGGGATACCTTTACGGCAAACGAGCAGTACTTC.

The chain employs TRBV30 and TRBJ2-1; D might be TRBD2 (7 bases). V was pared by 5 bases and J by 3 bases, with 17 bases between. This CDR3 is built from 15 residues. CDR1 GTSNPN and CDR2 SVGIG come from the germline V gene (reference sequence). This chain's CDR3 is CAWGRGAAGYNEQFF. CDR3 in DNA: TGTGCCTGGGGGAGGGGGGCGGCGGGCTACAATGAGCAGTTCTTC.

The rearrangement links TRBV30 to TRBJ1-1; D not certain. Trimming pared 7 bases from V and 5 bases from J, leaving 17 bases between. The CDR3 spans 13 residues. Germline V lookup: CDR1 GTSNPN, CDR2 SVGIG (reference sequence). CDR3 sequence reads: CASTEGFGTEAFF. Written as DNA, the CDR3 is TGTGCCTCTACCGAGGGCTTCGGAACTGAAGCTTTCTTT.

CDR3 sequence reads: CASSYRQGNYGYTF. In DNA form, the CDR3 reads TGTGCCAGCAGTTACCGACAGGGGAACTATGGCTACACCTTC. V usage is TRBV27 and J usage is TRBJ1-2; 8 bases match TRBD1. The V and J ends lost 4 bases and 2 bases, in that order; junction bases with no gene match: 3. Germline lookup yields CDR1 MNHEY and CDR2 SMNVEV (reference sequence). The CDR3 spans 14 residues.

This chain joins TRBV15 and TRBJ2-7; 10 bases align to TRBD2. In germline, CDR1 is LNHNV, CDR2 YYDKDF (reference sequence). After removal of 0 bases from V and 2 bases from J, the junction contained 7 bases not matched to a gene. The CDR3 sequence is 17 residues long. CDR3 in amino acids: CATSRDLGLAAPYEQYF. The CDR3 DNA sequence: TGTGCCACCAGCAGAGACCTCGGACTAGCGGCCCCCTACGAGCAGTACTTC. Full variable domain (missing parts from reference TRBV15 and TRBJ2-7): DAMVIQNPRYQVTQFGKPVTLSCSQTLNHNVMYWYQQKSSQAPKLLFHYYDKDFNNEADTPDNFQSRRPNTSFCFLDIRSPGLGDTAMYLCATSRDLGLAAPYEQYFGPGTRLTVT.

This clone was detected once. This rearrangement joins TRBV15 to TRBJ2-7, with 7 bases fitting TRBD2. CDR1 and CDR2 (germline): LNHNV, YYDKDF (reference sequence). The V gene end was trimmed by 1 base and the J gene end by 4 bases; junction bases not matched to a gene: 7. This CDR3 is 15 amino acids long. CDR3 amino acids: CATSRARAGAYEQYF. CDR3 DNA: TGTGCCACCAGCAGAGCCCGTGCGGGAGCTTACGAGCAGTACTTC.

The chain recombines TRBV7-2 with TRBJ2-3, with D perhaps TRBD2 (6 bases). Germline assignment: CDR1 SGHTA and CDR2 FQGNSA. The V and J ends lost 1 base and 5 bases respectively, with 10 bases between them. The CDR3 is 14 amino acids. CDR3 DNA sequence: TGTGCCAGCAGCTTAGTAGCGCGGGGAGATACGCAGTATTTT. It yields the protein CASSLVARGDTQYF.

The V and J genes are TRBV5-1 and TRBJ2-2; no clear D. Germline loops: CDR1 SGHRS, CDR2 YFSETQ. The CDR3 runs 14 residues. Trimming shortened V by 4 bases and J by 0 bases, and 7 bases separated the two germline ends. The CDR3 here is CASSPRTNTGELFF. CDR3 in DNA: TGCGCCAGCAGCCCCAGAACGAACACCGGGGAGCTGTTTTTT.

This rearrangement joins TRBV28 to TRBJ1-2; weak D call: TRBD1 (5 bases). Trimming stripped 6 bases from V and 4 bases from J, with 18 bases between. The germline V gene encodes CDR1 MDHEN and CDR2 SYDVKM. This CDR3 comprises 15 residues. The CDR3 here is CASSLLPGTAYGYTF. The DNA of the CDR3 is TGTGCCAGCAGCCTACTGCCCGGGACTGCCTATGGCTACACCTTC.

This clone was found a few times. The sample holds other DNA sequences that translate to the same CDR3. The CDR3 protein is CSALAETQYF. The CDR3 coding sequence is TGCAGTGCCCTAGCAGAGACCCAGTACTTC. This sequence joins TRBV20-1 and TRBJ2-5; tentative D call: TRBD2 (5 bases). Germline V gene sequence: CDR1 DFQATT, CDR2 SNEGSKA (reference sequence). CDR3 size: 10 residues. Trimming removed 6 bases from V and 4 bases from J, with 6 bases in between.